The 32 T cell receptor beta chains below were found in one sample sequenced in a study of blood T cell repertoires in COVID-19. Only in-frame clones appear in the TCRdb table, and some are missing; sequencing was by immunoSEQ multiplex PCR. The data show some 140,000 clones, with around 88% seen just once and about 18% held by the top ten. The sequenced sample consisted of peripheral blood. The receptors originated from a woman aged 50 to 60 who had recovered from COVID-19.

The chain has TRBV4-2 and TRBJ2-1; 9 bases fit TRBD2. J lost 10 bases, V lost 8 bases, and 15 bases had no gene match. The germline V gene encodes CDR1 LGHNA and CDR2 YNFKEQ. The CDR3 totals 15 residues. CDR3 nucleotides: TGTGCCAGCGCGAGAGATGCGGGAGGGCCTAGGGAGCAGTTCTTC. Encoded protein: CASARDAGGPREQFF.

This clone was counted once. The rearrangement joins TRBV6-8 to TRBJ1-2; perhaps TRBD1 as D (6 bases). The CDR3 has 17 residues. Deletions cut 8 bases from V and 4 bases from J, with 26 bases between. Germline loops: CDR1 MNHGY, CDR2 SAAAGT. The CDR3 coding sequence is TGTGCCAGCCTAAGTCCGCCTTTTGGACAGCCGACCTATGGCTACACCTTC. Its translation is CASLSPPFGQPTYGYTF.

The chain's CDR3 is CASRTLAGGETQYF. The DNA for the CDR3 is TGTGCCAGCAGGACTCTAGCGGGAGGAGAGACCCAGTACTTC. This chain uses TRBV6-5 with TRBJ2-5, with 11 bases fitting TRBD2. With 6 bases clipped from V and 4 bases from J, the junction kept 4 bases outside the gene matches. The CDR3 has 14 amino acids. Germline CDR1 MNHEY, CDR2 SVGAGI.

The rearrangement uses TRBV5-6 and TRBJ1-1; 9 nucleotides agree with TRBD1. V was clipped by 4 bases and J by 10 bases; unmatched bases: 14. The CDR3 has 15 residues. Germline CDR1 is SGHDT and CDR2 is YYEEEE. CDR3 sequence reads: CASSADTGQGIGAFF. Here the CDR3 DNA reads TGTGCCAGCAGCGCGGACACGGGACAGGGAATAGGAGCTTTCTTT.

The chain recombines TRBV4-2 with TRBJ2-5; TRBD2 aligns across 12 bases. The ends lost 5 bases at V and 5 bases at J; junction bases unmatched: 6. Looked up from germline, CDR1 is LGHNA and CDR2 is YNFKEQ. The CDR3 is made up of 15 amino acids. CDR3 DNA sequence: TGTGCCAGCAGCACTCGACTAGCGGGAGAGGAGACCCAGTACTTC. The encoded protein is CASSTRLAGEETQYF.

As DNA, the CDR3 is TGTGCCAGCAGCTTGTTAACTAGCGGGGGCAATGAGCAGTTCTTC. Amino acids: CASSLLTSGGNEQFF. The J gene is TRBJ2-1, the V gene TRBV5-4; 11 nucleotides agree with TRBD2. Trimming removed 1 base from V and 6 bases from J; junction bases left unmatched: 3. The length of the CDR3 is 15 residues. Germline assignment: CDR1 SGHNT and CDR2 YYREEE (reference sequence).

Here the CDR3 DNA reads TGTGCCAGCAGTGGGACTAGCGGGAGGGCCCGTTACACAGATACGCAGTATTTT. Translated, it gives CASSGTSGRARYTDTQYF. This chain uses TRBV6-2 or TRBV6-3 with TRBJ2-3, with 16 bases aligning to TRBD2. Germline CDR1 MNHEY, CDR2 SVGEGT. V gave up 5 bases and J gave up 2 bases; unmatched junction bases: 7. The CDR3 runs 18 residues.

The J gene is TRBJ2-3, the V gene TRBV10-3; perhaps TRBD2 as D (5 bases). The V gene lost 3 bases and the J gene lost 4 bases, with 11 bases spanning the gap. Germline V gene lookup returns CDR1 ENHRY and CDR2 SYGVKD. The CDR3 loop spans 14 amino acids. The CDR3 bases are TGTGCCATCAGTGAAAGCGAGGGCGCAGATACGCAGTATTTT. Translating it yields CAISESEGADTQYF.

This clone turned up a few times. J is TRBJ1-2 and V is TRBV7-9; D perhaps matches TRBD1 (5 bases). Germline lookup yields CDR1 SEHNR and CDR2 FQNEAQ (reference sequence). V was clipped by 5 bases and J by 4 bases, with 11 bases between them. This CDR3 region has 13 residues. The CDR3 sequence is CASSLQGAYGYTF. CDR3 coding DNA: TGTGCCAGCAGCCTTCAAGGGGCCTATGGCTACACCTTC.

This chain joins TRBV7-3 and TRBJ1-1, with D perhaps matching TRBD1 (6 bases). Germline V CDR1 and CDR2: SGHTA, FQGTGA. V was shortened by 4 bases and J by 4 bases, with 10 bases between the two germline ends. CDR3 length equals 13 residues. Here the CDR3 DNA reads TGTGCCAGCAGCTCCGGGACAAGCACTGAAGCTTTCTTT. Protein sequence: CASSSGTSTEAFF.

The chain is built from TRBV4-3 and TRBJ2-1; D may be TRBD2 (5 bases). This CDR3 is 17 amino acids long. Germline V CDR1 and CDR2: LGHNA, YSLEER. Trimming cost V 1 base and J 0 bases, with 13 bases left between them. The CDR3 sequence: CASSQGSSRFSYNEQFF. The CDR3 DNA follows: TGCGCCAGCAGCCAAGGTTCTAGCAGATTCTCCTACAATGAGCAGTTCTTC.

The J gene is TRBJ1-2, the V gene TRBV18; 9 bases match TRBD1. CDR1 is KGHSH, CDR2 LQKENI, per germline. The CDR3 contains 15 residues. The J segment lost 4 bases and the V segment lost 4 bases, leaving 7 bases of the junction unmatched. CDR3 DNA sequence: TGTGCCAGCTCACTCGGACAGGGGAGGGGCTATGGCTACACCTTC. Residues: CASSLGQGRGYGYTF.

The chain uses TRBV30 and TRBJ2-3; a possible D gene is TRBD1 (5 bases). The CDR3 has 12 residues. CDR1 is GTSNPN, CDR2 SVGIG, per germline (reference sequence). V lost 8 bases and J 2 bases, leaving 11 bases between the germline ends. This CDR3 reads CAQGAYTDTQYF. The DNA of the CDR3 is TGTGCCCAAGGGGCCTACACAGATACGCAGTATTTT.

The chain has TRBV27 and TRBJ1-5; 8 bases are shared with TRBD1. J lost 7 bases, V lost 6 bases, and 5 bases had no gene match. Germline CDR1 and CDR2: MNHEY and SMNVEV (reference sequence). CDR3 length equals 13 residues. The CDR3 DNA is TGTGCCAGCAGCCAAGACAGGGGCCAGCCCCAGCATTTT. It encodes CASSQDRGQPQHF.

The gene calls are TRBV20-1 and TRBJ2-7, with 10 bases matching TRBD2. V was pared by 3 bases and J by 4 bases, with 9 bases of the junction left unmatched. The CDR3 loop spans 15 amino acids. Germline CDR1 and CDR2: DFQATT and SNEGSKA (reference sequence). The CDR3 DNA reads TGCAGTGCTAGTAGGCCTAGCGGGAGTTCGTACGAGCAGTACTTC. Its translation: CSASRPSGSSYEQYF.

This clone has ten or more counts. The V call is TRBV7-9, the J call TRBJ2-7; the match to TRBD1 covers 7 bases. Trimming removed 5 bases from V and 6 bases from J; junction bases left unmatched: 7. This CDR3 is 13 amino acids long. Germline V gene sequence: CDR1 SEHNR, CDR2 FQNEAQ (reference sequence). DNA of the CDR3: TGTGCCAGCAGCACACCAGGGGGTTTCGAGCAGTACTTC. Encoded protein: CASSTPGGFEQYF.

The rearrangement joins TRBV7-7 to TRBJ2-1; D remains ambiguous. Per the germline V gene, CDR1 is SSHAT and CDR2 is FNYEAQ (reference sequence). The length of the CDR3 is 15 residues. Trimming left V 1 base short and J 1 base short, with 8 bases between. The CDR3 DNA is TGTGCCAGCAGCTTAGTCCAGGCGTCCTACAATGAGCAGTTCTTC. It translates to CASSLVQASYNEQFF.

This sequence joins TRBV7-9 and TRBJ2-7; 11 bases map to TRBD1. This CDR3 has 18 amino acids. Trimming at V came to 6 bases and at J to 3 bases, leaving 16 bases not matched to a gene. Germline V lookup: CDR1 SEHNR, CDR2 FQNEAQ (reference sequence). The CDR3 DNA reads as TGTGCCAGCAGAAGGGGGACAGGGGGATCAACTCGCTACTACGAGCAGTACTTC. It codes for CASRRGTGGSTRYYEQYF. Full variable domain (outside the CDR3, taken from reference TRBV7-9 and TRBJ2-7): DTGVSQNPRHKITKRGQNVTFRCDPISEHNRLYWYRQTLGQGPEFLTYFQNEAQLEKSRLLSDRFSAERPKGSFSTLEIQRTEQGDSAMYLCASRRGTGGSTRYYEQYFGPGTRLTVT.

This chain connects TRBV3-1 (or the pseudogene TRBV3-2) to TRBJ2-7; D call uncertain. There are 14 residues in the CDR3. Trimming removed 0 bases at V and 4 bases at J, with 10 bases between. The germline V gene has CDR1 LGHDT and CDR2 YNNKEL (reference sequence). CDR3 in DNA: TGTGCCAGCAGCCAAGATCCCCAAGCGTACGAGCAGTACTTC. It codes for CASSQDPQAYEQYF.

This chain joins TRBV5-1 and TRBJ1-1; 7 nucleotides agree with TRBD1. Germline values: CDR1 SGHRS, CDR2 YFSETQ. The CDR3 extends over 15 amino acids. The J segment lost 4 bases and the V segment lost 5 bases, leaving 11 bases of the junction unmatched. CDR3 nucleotide sequence: TGCGCCAGCAGTTCGGACAGGCTTCTTGGCACTGAAGCTTTCTTT. This encodes CASSSDRLLGTEAFF.

DNA for the CDR3: TGTGCCAGCAGCTTACAGGTTGGAGGGTTGAGCGGGGAGCTGTTTTTT. Amino acids: CASSLQVGGLSGELFF. The rearrangement uses TRBV7-3 and TRBJ2-2; D is perhaps TRBD2 (6 bases). Deletions cut 2 bases from V and 7 bases from J, with 17 bases between. The germline V gene has CDR1 SGHTA and CDR2 FQGTGA. CDR3 length equals 16 residues.

The chain has TRBV7-2 and TRBJ1-2, with 8 bases matching TRBD1. The CDR3 totals 15 residues. V gave up 5 bases and J gave up 2 bases; unmatched junction bases: 7. Looked up from germline, CDR1 is SGHTA and CDR2 is FQGNSA. The DNA for the CDR3 is TGTGCCAGCAGCCCCGGACAGGGATCCAACTATGGCTACACCTTC. Translation gives CASSPGQGSNYGYTF.

This clone was seen once. The chain combines TRBV10-3 with TRBJ1-3; 9 bases map to TRBD1. The CDR3 contains 14 residues. V was pared by 7 bases and J by 3 bases, with 4 bases of the junction left unmatched. The germline V gene has CDR1 ENHRY and CDR2 SYGVKD. Here the CDR3 reads CAIKTGGHGNTIYF. Written as DNA, the CDR3 is TGTGCCATCAAAACAGGGGGCCATGGAAACACCATATATTTT.

V usage is TRBV5-6 and J usage is TRBJ2-3; the D is unclear. The germline V and J ends were trimmed by 4 bases and 6 bases, with 12 bases remaining between them. This CDR3 contains 13 residues. Per germline, CDR1 SGHDT and CDR2 YYEEEE. The CDR3: CASSLSMPDTQYF. CDR3 nucleotides: TGTGCCAGCAGCCTTAGTATGCCGGATACGCAGTATTTT. Together with reference TRBV5-6 and TRBJ2-3, the CDR3 gives the full variable domain: DAGVTQSPTHLIKTRGQQVTLRCSPKSGHDTVSWYQQALGQGPQFIFQYYEEEERQRGNFPDRFSGHQFPNYSSELNVNALLLGDSALYLCASSLSMPDTQYFGPGTRLTVL.

The rearrangement joins TRBV10-3 to TRBJ1-2, with 7 positions matching TRBD1. The CDR3 has 15 residues. V lost 3 bases and J lost 0; bases outside the gene matches: 4. Germline V gives CDR1 ENHRY, CDR2 SYGVKD. This chain's CDR3 is CAISDRGESNYGYTF. DNA of the CDR3: TGTGCCATCAGTGACAGGGGGGAGTCTAACTATGGCTACACCTTC.

V is TRBV5-1 and J is TRBJ1-6, with D tentatively TRBD1 (6 bases). The V and J ends lost 4 bases and 7 bases respectively, with 12 bases between them. The length of the CDR3 is 14 residues. Germline V gene lookup returns CDR1 SGHRS and CDR2 YFSETQ. CDR3 sequence (DNA): TGCGCCAGCAGCCGACGACAGGAGAATTCACCCCTCCACTTT. Protein: CASSRRQENSPLHF.

The V call is TRBV5-4, the J call TRBJ2-7; weak D call: TRBD2 (7 bases). This CDR3 region has 14 residues. With 9 bases removed from V and 3 bases from J, the gap between germline ends came to 19 bases. Germline V lookup: CDR1 SGHNT, CDR2 YYREEE (reference sequence). The CDR3 reads CATSGGLGGYEQYF. In DNA form, the CDR3 reads TGTGCCACGTCCGGGGGGCTGGGGGGCTACGAGCAGTACTTC. Full variable domain (outside the CDR3, taken from reference TRBV5-4 and TRBJ2-7): ETGVTQSPTHLIKTRGQQVTLRCSSQSGHNTVSWYQQALGQGPQFIFQYYREEENGRGNFPPRFSGLQFPNYSSELNVNALELDDSALYLCATSGGLGGYEQYFGPGTRLTVT.

The chain couples TRBV3-1 (or the pseudogene TRBV3-2) to TRBJ2-4; D ambiguous. The CDR3 is made up of 14 amino acids. Between the trimmed V and J ends, which lost 1 base and 3 bases, there was a span of 7 bases. The V gene's germline CDR1 is LGHDT and CDR2 YNNKEL (reference sequence). CDR3 region: CASSQAGGKNIQYF. The CDR3 DNA follows: TGTGCCAGCAGCCAAGCCGGCGGCAAAAACATTCAGTACTTC.

The chain joins TRBV19 to TRBJ2-5; D is uncertain. The germline CDR1 and CDR2 sequences are LNHDA and SQIVND (reference sequence). The CDR3 length is 12 residues. Deletions cut 6 bases from V and 3 bases from J, with 8 bases between. In DNA form, the CDR3 reads TGTGCCAGTAGGCCCCAGGAAGAGACCCAGTACTTC. Residues: CASRPQEETQYF.

The CDR3 DNA is TGTGCCAGCAGCTTTTCTACGGGACAGGGGGCAGATACGCAGTATTTT. It encodes CASSFSTGQGADTQYF. The V gene is TRBV7-6, the J gene TRBJ2-3, with 11 positions matching TRBD1. The CDR3 runs to 16 residues. CDR1 is SGHVS and CDR2 is FNYEAQ in the germline V gene. V shed 3 bases and J 4 bases; nucleotides not matched to a gene: 6.

This chain links TRBV7-2 with TRBJ1-4; D is perhaps TRBD1 (6 bases). CDR3 size: 15 residues. Trimming removed 5 bases from V and 7 bases from J, with 17 bases in between. Germline CDR1 reads SGHTA; CDR2 reads FQGNSA. In DNA, the CDR3 is TGTGCCAGCAGCCCGAAGGGGGTCAGTAGTGAAAAACTGTTTTTT. Translating gives CASSPKGVSSEKLFF.

V gene TRBV7-9 combines with J gene TRBJ1-1; 9 bases line up with TRBD1. This CDR3 is 16 amino acids long. The germline V gene encodes CDR1 SEHNR and CDR2 FQNEAQ (reference sequence). With V trimmed by 5 bases and J by 1 base, 8 bases remained unmatched. This CDR3 reads CASSPQGAIGNTEAFF. DNA for the CDR3: TGTGCCAGCAGCCCACAGGGGGCTATAGGGAACACTGAAGCTTTCTTT.